The source of this T cell receptor beta chain is a study of T cells in tuberculosis. The CDR3 is made up of 16 amino acids. J was trimmed by 2 bases and V by 2 bases; bases with no gene match: 2. The germline gives CDR1 SGHNT, CDR2 YYREEE (reference sequence). This table comes from immunoSEQ multiplex PCR, and its TCRdb copy is limited to in-frame clones, with some not included. This table has about 49,000 clones, about 95% appearing once. Time point defined: new active TB diagnosis, blood taken before or within 7 days of starting treatment. The origin of this receptor is an adult with tuberculosis. Sequenced here: PBMCs, sampled at tuberculosis diagnosis. V gene TRBV5-4 combines with J gene TRBJ2-7; 15 nucleotides align to TRBD2. The chain's CDR3 is CASSLGLAGGPYEQYF. DNA for the CDR3: TGTGCCAGCAGCTTAGGACTAGCGGGAGGGCCCTACGAGCAGTACTTC.